A single count supports the clone carrying this T cell receptor beta chain. This sample stems from a study of blood T cell repertoires in COVID-19. On the study more broadly: There were acute and convalescent COVID-19 samples, and they came from the United States, Italy and Spain. From T cells, B-cell-depleted T cells, or PBMCs came the material, which was cDNA or gDNA.

Germline V lookup: CDR1 DFQATT, CDR2 SNEGSKA (reference sequence). V trimming: 3 bases; J trimming: 3 bases; junction bases outside the gene matches: 11. CDR3 length: 16 residues. The data were produced by immunoSEQ multiplex PCR, yet TCRdb's version contains in-frame clones alone and is incomplete. This repertoire shows 160,000 or so clones, 65% to 90% found once; its top ten account for around 15%. Those enrolled, adults aged roughly 18 to 90 years, came from about 24 US areas. The TCR sequence derives from a man aged 45-65 years who had recovered from COVID-19. The V and J genes are TRBV20-1 and TRBJ1-2; the match to TRBD1 covers 9 bases. Sequenced: PBMCs or T cells enriched from blood (not recorded which). The CDR3 loop reads CSASVPGQGTYYGYTF. The CDR3 bases are TGCAGTGCTAGTGTTCCGGGACAGGGAACTTACTATGGCTACACCTTC.